Below, 32 T cell receptor beta chains from the same sample are listed, as sequenced in a study of immune evolution from preneoplasia to lung adenocarcinoma. The assay was immunoSEQ multiplex PCR, and TCRdb's table has in-frame clones only and misses some. This table holds some 5,100 clones, around two thirds found once. What was sequenced was FFPE adjacent normal lung tissue. The source is a person at least 80 years old with lung adenocarcinoma.

The chain has TRBV25-1 and TRBJ2-3; 10 nucleotides align to TRBD2. The V segment lost 0 bases and the J segment 1 base; nucleotides outside the gene matches: 1. CDR1 and CDR2 from the germline V gene are MGHDK and SYGVNS. The CDR3 runs to 16 residues. The CDR3, as DNA: TGTGCCAGCAGTGAATATCTAGCGGGGGGCACAGATACGCAGTATTTT. Protein: CASSEYLAGGTDTQYF.

This clone is termed large. The rearrangement links TRBV6-1 to TRBJ1-1, with D possibly TRBD1 on 5 matching bases. This CDR3 comprises 14 residues. CDR1 and CDR2 from the germline V gene are MNHNS and SASEGT. Trimming removed 2 bases from V and 3 bases from J, with 10 bases in between. DNA for the CDR3: TGTGCCAGCAGTGAATTTCGGGGGGACACTGAAGCTTTCTTT. This sequence encodes CASSEFRGDTEAFF.

Here the CDR3 reads CAISGSDMGQTYGYTF. CDR3 DNA sequence: TGTGCCATCAGTGGTTCCGATATGGGACAGACCTATGGCTACACCTTC. This chain links TRBV10-3 with TRBJ1-2; 7 bases fit TRBD1. The J segment lost 4 bases and the V segment lost 4 bases, leaving 12 bases of the junction unmatched. In germline, CDR1 is ENHRY, CDR2 SYGVKD. The CDR3 extends over 16 amino acids.

V gene TRBV13 combines with J gene TRBJ2-7; D unclear. The V gene's germline CDR1 is PRHDT and CDR2 FYEKMQ (reference sequence). The V and J ends lost 1 base and 1 base respectively, with 8 bases between them. The CDR3 contains 14 residues. The CDR3 loop reads CASSLERMSYEQYF. Written as DNA, the CDR3 is TGTGCCAGCAGCTTAGAGAGGATGTCCTACGAGCAGTACTTC.

This chain uses TRBV18 with TRBJ1-3, with a possible D match to TRBD1 (5 bases). Trimming shortened V by 1 base and J by 0 bases, and 19 bases separated the two germline ends. The CDR3 contains 19 residues. The germline CDR1 and CDR2 sequences are KGHSH and LQKENI. CDR3 in amino acids: CASSPQRGGLVYSGNTIYF. Written as DNA, the CDR3 is TGTGCCAGCTCACCACAGAGGGGAGGTTTAGTCTACTCTGGAAACACCATATATTTT.

The chain is built from TRBV15 and TRBJ2-6, with D tentatively TRBD2 (6 bases). Germline V lookup: CDR1 LNHNV, CDR2 YYDKDF (reference sequence). Between the trimmed V and J ends, which lost 7 bases and 0 bases, there was a span of 10 bases. The CDR3 loop spans 15 amino acids. CDR3 sequence reads: CATKEGLSGANVLTF. The CDR3 nucleotides are TGTGCCACCAAGGAGGGGCTCTCTGGGGCCAACGTCCTGACTTTC.

The chain is built from TRBV13 and TRBJ2-7; TRBD1 matches 9 bases. Germline assignment: CDR1 PRHDT and CDR2 FYEKMQ (reference sequence). This CDR3 has 14 residues. V shed 5 bases and J 2 bases; nucleotides not matched to a gene: 4. The CDR3: CASSPGTGPYEQYF. In DNA form, the CDR3 reads TGTGCCAGCAGCCCCGGGACAGGGCCCTACGAGCAGTACTTC.

The chain joins TRBV11-2 to TRBJ2-7, with 10 bases aligning to TRBD1. The CDR3 has 15 residues. The germline V gene encodes CDR1 SGHAT and CDR2 FQNNGV. V was pared by 5 bases and J by 2 bases, with 6 bases of the junction left unmatched. The CDR3: CASSKAGTGAYEQYF. The CDR3 nucleotides are TGTGCCAGCAGCAAAGCCGGGACAGGGGCCTACGAGCAGTACTTC.

V and J are TRBV4-1 and TRBJ1-5; tentatively, D is TRBD1 (5 bases). The CDR3 is 15 residues long. The V end lost 0 bases, the J end lost 7 bases, and 13 bases lay between the germline ends. The V gene's germline CDR1 is MGHRA and CDR2 YSYEKL. The CDR3 region is CASSQDWGERQPQHF. The CDR3 DNA reads as TGCGCCAGCAGCCAAGATTGGGGGGAGCGGCAGCCCCAGCATTTT.

V is TRBV7-2 and J is TRBJ2-3, with 12 bases aligning to TRBD2. This CDR3 spans 15 amino acids. Germline V gene sequence: CDR1 SGHTA, CDR2 FQGNSA. After removal of 5 bases from V and 3 bases from J, the junction contained 3 bases not matched to a gene. Here the CDR3 reads CASSRTSGETDTQYF. CDR3 nucleotide sequence: TGTGCCAGCAGCCGGACTAGCGGGGAGACAGATACGCAGTATTTT.

The genes are TRBV27 and TRBJ2-1; 11 nucleotides align to TRBD2. The V segment lost 4 bases and the J segment 7 bases; nucleotides outside the gene matches: 6. Per germline, CDR1 MNHEY and CDR2 SMNVEV (reference sequence). The CDR3 runs 15 residues. CDR3 DNA: TGTGCCAGCAGTTCCCTAGCGGGGGGTGGGAATGAGCAGTTCTTC. It is translated as CASSSLAGGGNEQFF.

In its sample, this clone was seen a few times. CDR3 nucleotide sequence: TGTGCCAGCAAGTCATGGGGGGGTCACGGGGAGCTGTTTTTT. Its protein product is CASKSWGGHGELFF. This chain connects TRBV28 to TRBJ2-2; 7 nucleotides match TRBD2. The J segment lost 7 bases and the V segment lost 7 bases, leaving 9 bases of the junction unmatched. The CDR3 covers 14 residues. Germline CDR1 and CDR2: MDHEN and SYDVKM.

J is TRBJ2-5 and V is TRBV2; D gene unclear. CDR3 length equals 14 residues. The germline V gene has CDR1 SNHLY and CDR2 FYNNEI. The V end lost 2 bases, the J end lost 1 base, and 8 bases lay between the germline ends. CDR3 sequence (DNA): TGTGCCAGCAGTGAACCCGCCAGCCAAGAGACCCAGTACTTC. Encoded protein: CASSEPASQETQYF.

This chain connects TRBV6-5 to TRBJ1-1, with 7 bases identical to TRBD1. Germline CDR1 reads MNHEY; CDR2 reads SVGAGI. The CDR3 covers 14 residues. The V gene end was trimmed by 5 bases and the J gene end by 1 base; junction bases not matched to a gene: 4. CDR3 DNA: TGTGCCAGCAGTGACTACAGGGGGAACACTGAAGCTTTCTTT. This gives the protein CASSDYRGNTEAFF.

V usage is TRBV2 and J usage is TRBJ2-2; D may be TRBD1 (5 bases). Between the trimmed V and J ends, which lost 4 bases and 6 bases, there was a span of 12 bases. Germline V gene data show CDR1 as SNHLY and CDR2 as FYNNEI. The CDR3 covers 14 residues. CDR3 loop: CASSGVQGSGELFF. The CDR3 nucleotides are TGTGCCAGCAGTGGGGTCCAGGGTTCCGGGGAGCTGTTTTTT.

The gene calls are TRBV28 and TRBJ1-6; 7 bases match TRBD1. Germline V gene data show CDR1 as MDHEN and CDR2 as SYDVKM. The CDR3 loop spans 17 amino acids. V lost 5 bases and J lost 3; bases outside the gene matches: 10. The CDR3 nucleotides are TGTGCCAGCAGTCTCCAAGAGGGGGCCGACTATAATTCACCCCTCCACTTT. Translated: CASSLQEGADYNSPLHF.

In its sample, this clone was seen a few times. This chain connects TRBV29-1 to TRBJ2-3; no reliable D call. CDR1 is SQVTM, CDR2 ANQGSEA, per germline. This CDR3 has 13 amino acids. Trimming pared 5 bases from V and 4 bases from J, leaving 13 bases between. The CDR3: CSVKTVGADTQYF. The CDR3 DNA reads TGCAGCGTTAAGACGGTCGGAGCAGATACGCAGTATTTT.

The rearrangement uses TRBV11-2 and TRBJ2-1; weak D call: TRBD1 (5 bases). This CDR3 spans 13 amino acids. Germline-derived CDR1 and CDR2 are SGHAT and FQNNGV. Trimming took 1 base from V and 4 from J, leaving 5 bases between them. CDR3 coding DNA: TGTGCCAGCAGCTTAGGACAGTACAATGAGCAGTTCTTC. It specifies CASSLGQYNEQFF.

The rearrangement links TRBV5-8 to TRBJ2-7; 8 nucleotides match TRBD2. The length of the CDR3 is 16 residues. Trimming cost V 2 bases and J 1 base; bases outside gene matches: 8. CDR1 is SGHTS and CDR2 is YDEGEE in the germline V gene. The CDR3 bases are TGTGCCAGCAGCTTTTATAGCGGGGCCGATTCCTACGAGCAGTACTTC. Amino acids: CASSFYSGADSYEQYF.

The genes are TRBV4-3 and TRBJ2-5, with 14 bases lining up with TRBD2. The CDR3 contains 18 residues. V lost 1 base, J lost 5 bases, and 9 bases stayed unmatched. Germline assignment: CDR1 LGHNA and CDR2 YSLEER. The CDR3 loop reads CASSQAPSTSGGEETQYF. For the CDR3, the DNA is TGCGCCAGCAGCCAAGCCCCGTCGACTAGCGGGGGGGAGGAGACCCAGTACTTC.

As regards this clone: Other DNA sequences in the same sample also yield this CDR3. The rearrangement uses TRBV6-5 and TRBJ1-6; TRBD1 matches 10 bases. Germline V lookup: CDR1 MNHEY, CDR2 SVGAGI. The CDR3 is 13 amino acids. The ends lost 9 bases at V and 10 bases at J; junction bases unmatched: 6. The DNA for the CDR3 is TGTGCCAGTCGAGGGACAGGGGACTCACCCCTCCACTTT. This gives the protein CASRGTGDSPLHF.

CDR3 nucleotides: TGCGCCAGCAGCCGAAGCCTCGGGACAGGGGGAAGTCAAGAGACCCAGTACTTC. This encodes CASSRSLGTGGSQETQYF. The V and J genes are TRBV4-1 and TRBJ2-5, with 11 positions matching TRBD1. This CDR3 comprises 18 residues. The J segment lost 2 bases and the V segment lost 4 bases, leaving 12 bases of the junction unmatched. Germline V gene data show CDR1 as MGHRA and CDR2 as YSYEKL.

V gene TRBV11-2 combines with J gene TRBJ1-2; 7 nucleotides match TRBD1. CDR1 is SGHAT and CDR2 is FQNNGV in the germline V gene. The V and J ends lost 3 bases and 6 bases, in that order; junction bases with no gene match: 4. The CDR3 covers 13 residues. CDR3 sequence reads: CASSLTGSNGYTF. The CDR3, as DNA: TGTGCCAGCAGCTTGACAGGGAGTAATGGCTACACCTTC. Complete variable domain (other parts from reference TRBV11-2 and TRBJ1-2): EAGVAQSPRYKIIEKRQSVAFWCNPISGHATLYWYQQILGQGPKLLIQFQNNGVVDDSQLPKDRFSAERLKGVDSTLKIQPAKLEDSAVYLCASSLTGSNGYTFGSGTRLTVV.

The rearrangement uses TRBV29-1 and TRBJ2-6, with D perhaps matching TRBD1 (5 bases). The ends were cut back, 7 bases at V and 1 base at J, with 11 bases in the middle. The CDR3 has 14 amino acids. CDR1 is SQVTM, CDR2 ANQGSEA, per germline. CDR3 coding DNA: TGCAGCGCGACAGTTGGTTCTGGGGCCAACGTCCTGACTTTC. Amino acids: CSATVGSGANVLTF.

The chain carries TRBV27 and TRBJ2-7; D perhaps matches TRBD2 (5 bases). Germline-derived CDR1 and CDR2 are MNHEY and SMNVEV (reference sequence). The ends were cut back, 5 bases at V and 5 bases at J, with 10 bases in the middle. The CDR3 is 12 amino acids. The CDR3 sequence: CASSPSGNEQYF. The DNA for the CDR3 is TGTGCCAGCAGTCCCTCGGGGAACGAGCAGTACTTC.

By share, this clone counts as medium-sized. V is TRBV7-8 and J is TRBJ1-1; D remains unclear. The germline V and J ends were trimmed by 1 base and 1 base, with 7 bases remaining between them. CDR1 and CDR2 (germline): SGHVS, FQNEAQ. The CDR3 spans 14 residues. CDR3 sequence: CASSLVQTNTEAFF. The CDR3 nucleotides read TGTGCCAGCAGCTTAGTTCAGACGAACACTGAAGCTTTCTTT. Drawing the rest from reference TRBV7-8 and TRBJ1-1, the complete variable domain is GAGVSQSPRYKVAKRGQDVALRCDPISGHVSLFWYQQALGQGPEFLTYFQNEAQLDKSGLPSDRFFAERPEGSVSTLKIQRTQQEDSAVYLCASSLVQTNTEAFFGQGTRLTVV.

CDR3 protein: CASSRRGGYNEQFF. The CDR3 coding sequence is TGTGCCAGCAGCCGGCGGGGAGGCTACAATGAGCAGTTCTTC. The chain is built from TRBV5-6 and TRBJ2-1; possibly TRBD2 for D (6 bases). The germline V gene encodes CDR1 SGHDT and CDR2 YYEEEE. V shed 4 bases and J shed 3 bases, with 11 bases lying between them. CDR3 length: 14 amino acids. The full variable domain, rest sourced from reference TRBV5-6 and TRBJ2-1, is DAGVTQSPTHLIKTRGQQVTLRCSPKSGHDTVSWYQQALGQGPQFIFQYYEEEERQRGNFPDRFSGHQFPNYSSELNVNALLLGDSALYLCASSRRGGYNEQFFGPGTRLTVL.

The chain is built from TRBV6-1 and TRBJ1-2; D call uncertain. CDR3 length: 14 residues. Trimming removed 4 bases at V and 0 bases at J, with 9 bases between. CDR1 and CDR2 from the germline V gene are MNHNS and SASEGT. The CDR3 sequence: CASSAHIANYGYTF. The DNA of the CDR3 is TGTGCCAGCAGTGCCCACATAGCTAACTATGGCTACACCTTC.

This clone is deemed large. The J gene is TRBJ1-2, the V gene TRBV19, with a tentative D call TRBD1 (5 bases). The CDR3 is made up of 12 amino acids. The germline V gene encodes CDR1 LNHDA and CDR2 SQIVND (reference sequence). Trimming stripped 3 bases from V and 9 bases from J, with 11 bases between. Here the CDR3 DNA reads TGTGCCAGTAGTATCCCAGGGTTCAGCTACACCTTC. Its protein product is CASSIPGFSYTF.

This clone has a handful of counts. The chain carries TRBV6-5 and TRBJ2-3; unclear D gene. The V end lost 5 bases, the J end lost 4 bases, and 10 bases lay between the germline ends. CDR1 and CDR2 from the germline V gene are MNHEY and SVGAGI. This CDR3 has 13 amino acids. CDR3 sequence: CASSILEADTQYF. CDR3 bases: TGTGCCAGCAGTATCCTAGAGGCAGATACGCAGTATTTT.

The chain couples TRBV6-5 to TRBJ2-7; TRBD1 matches 11 bases. The trim removed 5 bases at V and 5 bases at J, leaving 2 bases unmatched. The CDR3 is 13 residues long. Per the germline V gene, CDR1 is MNHEY and CDR2 is SVGAGI. CDR3 bases: TGTGCCAGCAGTGGGGACAGGGGGGACGAGCAGTACTTC. Translating it yields CASSGDRGDEQYF.

In DNA form, the CDR3 reads TGCGCCAGCAGCCTGGGGCCGGGAATTTTTAACTATGGCTACACCTTC. Translation gives CASSLGPGIFNYGYTF. The chain joins TRBV4-1 to TRBJ1-2; maybe TRBD1 (5 bases). V lost 4 bases to trimming and J lost 1 base, with 16 bases between them. Germline V gives CDR1 MGHRA, CDR2 YSYEKL. The CDR3 length is 16 residues.